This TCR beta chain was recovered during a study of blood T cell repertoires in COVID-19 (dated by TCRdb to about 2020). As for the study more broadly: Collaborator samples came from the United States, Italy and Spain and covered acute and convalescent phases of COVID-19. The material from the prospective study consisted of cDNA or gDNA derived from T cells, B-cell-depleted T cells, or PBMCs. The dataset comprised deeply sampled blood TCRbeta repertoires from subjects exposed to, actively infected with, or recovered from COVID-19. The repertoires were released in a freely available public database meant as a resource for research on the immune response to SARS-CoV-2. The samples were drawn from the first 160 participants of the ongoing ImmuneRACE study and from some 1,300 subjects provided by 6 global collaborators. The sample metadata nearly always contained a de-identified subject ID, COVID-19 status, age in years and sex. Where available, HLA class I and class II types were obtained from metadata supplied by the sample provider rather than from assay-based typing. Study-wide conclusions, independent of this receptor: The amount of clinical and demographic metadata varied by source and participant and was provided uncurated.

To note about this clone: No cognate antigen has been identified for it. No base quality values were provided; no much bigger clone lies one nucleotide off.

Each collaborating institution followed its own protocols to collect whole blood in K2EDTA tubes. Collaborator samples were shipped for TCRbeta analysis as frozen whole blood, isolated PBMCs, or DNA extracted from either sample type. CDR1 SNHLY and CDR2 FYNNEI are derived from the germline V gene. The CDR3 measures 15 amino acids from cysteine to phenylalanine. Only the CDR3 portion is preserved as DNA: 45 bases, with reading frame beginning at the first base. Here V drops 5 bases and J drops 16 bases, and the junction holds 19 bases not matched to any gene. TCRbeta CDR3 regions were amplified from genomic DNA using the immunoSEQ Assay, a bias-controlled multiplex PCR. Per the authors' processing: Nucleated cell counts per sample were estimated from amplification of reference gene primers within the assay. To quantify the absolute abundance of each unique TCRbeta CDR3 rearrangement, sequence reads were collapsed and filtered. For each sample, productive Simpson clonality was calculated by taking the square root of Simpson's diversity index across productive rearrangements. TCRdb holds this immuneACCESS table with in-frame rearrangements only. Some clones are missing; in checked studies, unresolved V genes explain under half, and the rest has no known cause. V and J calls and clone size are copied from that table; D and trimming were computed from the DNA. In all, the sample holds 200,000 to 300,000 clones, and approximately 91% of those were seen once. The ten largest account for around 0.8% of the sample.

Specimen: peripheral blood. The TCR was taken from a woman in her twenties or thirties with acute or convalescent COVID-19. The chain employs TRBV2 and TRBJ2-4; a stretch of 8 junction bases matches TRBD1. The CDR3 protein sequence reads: CASSPDRGKQMGTYF. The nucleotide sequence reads TGTGCCAGCAGTCCCGACAGGGGAAAACAAATGGGGACCTACTTC.